The entry that follows covers one T cell receptor beta chain sequence. This entry is derived from a study of cytomegalovirus exposure and HLA in healthy donors. The length of the CDR3 is 14 residues. Per the germline V gene, CDR1 is MNHEY and CDR2 is SVGAGI. V was pared by 6 bases and J by 3 bases, with 14 bases between. Generated by immunoSEQ multiplex PCR, the TCRdb table keeps only in-frame clones and is missing some. The sample yields approximately 54,000 clones, about nine tenths seen once. The source material was PBMCs. The V gene is TRBV6-5, the J gene TRBJ1-2; D perhaps matches TRBD1 (6 bases). The TCR originated in a young woman in good health and CMV-seropositive. Here the CDR3 reads CASSPQGRHYGYTF. CDR3 DNA sequence: TGTGCCAGCAGCCCACAGGGACGCCACTATGGCTACACCTTC.